This T cell receptor beta chain came from a study of blood T cell repertoires in COVID-19. The authors' processing: Researchers report that nucleated cell counts were estimated from reference gene primer amplification. Libraries were prepared by immunoSEQ multiplex PCR; TCRdb keeps only in-frame clonotypes and omits some of them. V, J and clone size were drawn from that table, and D and trimming were deduced from the DNA. The sample carries about 340,000 clones, more than 75% recorded once. The ends lost 4 bases at V and 5 bases at J; junction bases unmatched: 10. The CDR3 contains 15 residues. Germline CDR1 reads SQVTM; CDR2 reads ANQGSEA. Seattle enrolled patients during active infection and tracked them longitudinally.

Sequencing was performed on peripheral blood. The source is a woman aged 50 to 60 with COVID-19, enrolled during active disease. V is TRBV29-1 and J is TRBJ2-2; TRBD2 matches 7 bases. The CDR3 sequence is CSVGFLAAGTGELFF. The CDR3 DNA sequence: TGCAGCGTTGGATTTCTAGCGGCCGGGACCGGGGAGCTGTTTTTT.